What follows are 30 T cell receptor beta chains derived from one specimen sequenced in a study of technical replicates of blood from a few donors. Using immunoSEQ multiplex PCR, the repertoire was profiled, and TCRdb retains in-frame clones only, with some absent. In the table there are tens of thousands of clones, roughly 95% of which are singletons. Sequenced: PBMCs. Receptors originate from a human donor in good health. Some clones in this sample may be carry-over from other donors' samples.

CDR3 sequence (DNA): TGTGCCAGCAGCGTAGATGGCGGGTACACAGATACGCAGTATTTT. Amino acid sequence: CASSVDGGYTDTQYF. The rearrangement joins TRBV9 to TRBJ2-3; D is perhaps TRBD2 (5 bases). V was clipped by 0 bases and J by 2 bases, with 10 bases between them. The CDR3 extends over 15 amino acids. Germline assignment: CDR1 SGDLS and CDR2 YYNGEE.

The V gene is TRBV7-8, the J gene TRBJ1-3; no definite D call. Deletions cut 0 bases from V and 0 bases from J, with 12 bases between. Germline-derived CDR1 and CDR2 are SGHVS and FQNEAQ. The length of the CDR3 is 17 residues. CDR3 in amino acids: CASSLALQALSGNTIYF. Here the CDR3 DNA reads TGTGCCAGCAGCTTAGCGCTGCAGGCACTCTCTGGAAACACCATATATTTT.

The chain uses TRBV15 and TRBJ2-2, with TRBD1 identical over 9 bases. Trimming at V came to 5 bases and at J to 3 bases, leaving 7 bases not matched to a gene. The CDR3 is 16 amino acids. The germline V gene encodes CDR1 LNHNV and CDR2 YYDKDF (reference sequence). Here the CDR3 reads CATSDQDRGDTGELFF. As DNA, the CDR3 is TGTGCCACCAGCGACCAGGACAGGGGTGACACCGGGGAGCTGTTTTTT.

The chain employs TRBV10-3 and TRBJ2-7, with TRBD2 matching 16 bases. The V gene end was trimmed by 6 bases and the J gene end by 2 bases; junction bases not matched to a gene: 13. The germline V gene has CDR1 ENHRY and CDR2 SYGVKD. The CDR3 runs to 19 residues. In DNA form, the CDR3 reads TGTGCCATCAGAAGTGAGGTGGGACTAGCGGGAGGGCCGACCTACGAGCAGTACTTC. Amino acids: CAIRSEVGLAGGPTYEQYF.

The CDR3 DNA is TGCAGCGTTGGGACTGCCAAGAGCTCCTACAATGAGCAGTTCTTC. It codes for CSVGTAKSSYNEQFF. This chain joins TRBV29-1 and TRBJ2-1, with D possibly TRBD2 on 5 matching bases. Germline CDR1 is SQVTM and CDR2 is ANQGSEA. Trimming shortened V by 4 bases and J by 0 bases, and 13 bases separated the two germline ends. CDR3 size: 15 residues.

The genes are TRBV5-1 and TRBJ1-3; TRBD1 is a possible D gene (6 bases). Germline-derived CDR1 and CDR2 are SGHRS and YFSETQ. V lost 0 bases and J lost 4, with 14 bases in between. The CDR3 spans 16 residues. As DNA, the CDR3 is TGCGCCAGCAGCTTGGCTGGGGGGGCACGAGGAAACACCATATATTTT. Translating it yields CASSLAGGARGNTIYF.

This rearrangement joins TRBV7-8 to TRBJ1-3; D not resolved. Germline CDR1 SGHVS, CDR2 FQNEAQ. The CDR3 is 14 residues long. The V end lost 5 bases, the J end lost 2 bases, and 10 bases lay between the germline ends. The CDR3 here is CASSPERAGNTIYF. The DNA for the CDR3 is TGTGCCAGCAGCCCCGAACGAGCTGGAAACACCATATATTTT.

This chain joins TRBV10-3 and TRBJ1-2; TRBD1 matches at 8 bases. The CDR3 has 13 amino acids. Unmatched junction bases numbered 8, after V lost 6 bases and J lost 8 bases. Germline CDR1 and CDR2: ENHRY and SYGVKD. CDR3 sequence reads: CAIRGDRGEGYTF. Here the CDR3 DNA reads TGTGCCATCAGGGGAGACAGGGGCGAAGGCTACACCTTC.

This clone was seen only a few times. The J gene is TRBJ2-7, the V gene TRBV5-3; 13 bases fit TRBD2. TRBV5-3 is flagged as an ORF with uncertain function. This CDR3 is 16 amino acids long. The junction had 9 bases not matched to a gene; V was cut back by 5 bases and J by 4 bases. CDR3 sequence (DNA): TGTGCCAGAAGTAATCTCGGACTAGCGGGAGCATACGAGCAGTACTTC. Translated, it gives CARSNLGLAGAYEQYF.

The gene calls are TRBV14 and TRBJ2-3, with D possibly matching TRBD2 (5 bases). This CDR3 region has 12 residues. The V end was cut by 4 bases, the J end by 7 bases, with 9 bases between. Germline lookup yields CDR1 SGHDN and CDR2 FVKESK. CDR3 coding DNA: TGTGCCAGCAGCCCGGACTTCAATACGCAGTATTTT. Amino acids: CASSPDFNTQYF. Variable domain in full (rest from reference TRBV14 and TRBJ2-3): EAGVTQFPSHSVIEKGQTVTLRCDPISGHDNLYWYRRVMGKEIKFLLHFVKESKQDESGMPNNRFLAERTGGTYSTLKVQPAELEDSGVYFCASSPDFNTQYFGPGTRLTVL.

The table lists this clone with a count of one. The chain is built from TRBV5-1 and TRBJ2-5; possibly TRBD2 for D (6 bases). Trimming took 7 bases from V and 4 from J, leaving 17 bases between them. From germline, CDR1 is SGHRS and CDR2 YFSETQ. The CDR3 contains 14 residues. The CDR3 loop is CASRLWGDGETQYF. The CDR3 region has the DNA TGCGCCAGCCGTCTTTGGGGGGACGGAGAGACCCAGTACTTC.

V and J are TRBV5-6 and TRBJ1-6; no firm D call. Germline-derived CDR1 and CDR2 are SGHDT and YYEEEE. Trimming removed 4 bases at V and 4 bases at J, with 9 bases between. The CDR3 is 14 amino acids. The CDR3 nucleotides read TGTGCCAGCAGCCTCGGAGGGTATAATTCACCCCTCCACTTT. Amino acid sequence: CASSLGGYNSPLHF.

The V and J genes are TRBV12-5 and TRBJ2-2; TRBD2 might be the D (6 bases). V lost 7 bases and J 0 bases, leaving 18 bases between the germline ends. Germline CDR1 and CDR2: LGHNT and FRNRAP. There are 17 residues in the CDR3. The CDR3 sequence is CASAPRPAGTNTGELFF. DNA for the CDR3: TGTGCTAGTGCTCCCCGGCCGGCGGGAACGAACACCGGGGAGCTGTTTTTT.

This chain joins TRBV6-5 and TRBJ2-2, with no clear D. Germline CDR1 MNHEY, CDR2 SVGAGI. V was trimmed by 6 bases and J by 5 bases, leaving 13 bases between them. CDR3 length: 14 residues. DNA of the CDR3: TGTGCCAGCAGCCCTTATTCCGGGACCGGGGAGCTGTTTTTT. It encodes CASSPYSGTGELFF.

The rearrangement joins TRBV6-1 to TRBJ2-7, with TRBD1 identical over 11 bases. The CDR3 runs 16 residues. Germline V gives CDR1 MNHNS, CDR2 SASEGT. Trimming removed 0 bases from V and 4 bases from J; junction bases left unmatched: 5. CDR3 loop: CASSEALDRGLYEQYF. In DNA, the CDR3 is TGTGCCAGCAGTGAAGCGTTGGACAGGGGGCTTTACGAGCAGTACTTC.

This sequence joins TRBV30 and TRBJ1-6, with TRBD1 identical over 10 bases. J was trimmed by 4 bases and V by 2 bases; bases with no gene match: 8. The CDR3 totals 17 residues. Germline CDR1 and CDR2: GTSNPN and SVGIG (reference sequence). CDR3 DNA sequence: TGTGCCTGGAGTCACCGGGACAGGGGACCGTATAATTCACCCCTCCACTTT. Protein: CAWSHRDRGPYNSPLHF.

The chain links TRBV7-2 to TRBJ1-2; D might be TRBD1 (5 bases). V dropped 5 bases and J dropped 7 bases, with 11 bases sitting between them. CDR1 SGHTA and CDR2 FQGNSA come from the germline V gene. This CDR3 spans 12 amino acids. CDR3 nucleotides: TGTGCCAGCAGCCCCCGGACAACTGGCTACACCTTC. Residues: CASSPRTTGYTF.

V and J are TRBV19 and TRBJ2-3; TRBD2 matches at 7 bases. The CDR3 length is 16 residues. With 6 bases clipped from V and 2 bases from J, the junction kept 11 bases outside the gene matches. Germline loops: CDR1 LNHDA, CDR2 SQIVND (reference sequence). This CDR3 reads CASSLLSGAPTDTQYF. As DNA, the CDR3 is TGTGCCAGTAGCCTCCTCAGCGGGGCCCCCACAGATACGCAGTATTTT.

This chain uses TRBV10-3 with TRBJ2-7; D is uncertain. Between the trimmed V and J ends, which lost 9 bases and 2 bases, there was a span of 11 bases. The CDR3 runs to 12 residues. Germline V gene lookup returns CDR1 ENHRY and CDR2 SYGVKD. The CDR3 spells CAISETTYEQYF. In nucleotides, the CDR3 is TGTGCCATAAGCGAGACAACCTACGAGCAGTACTTC.

This clone showed up just once. The chain is built from TRBV18 and TRBJ1-1, with no clear D. This CDR3 spans 15 amino acids. Germline lookup yields CDR1 KGHSH and CDR2 LQKENI. V dropped 3 bases and J dropped 1 base, with 12 bases sitting between them. CDR3 amino acids: CASSPSGTGNTEAFF. Here the CDR3 DNA reads TGTGCCAGCTCACCGTCCGGCACGGGGAACACTGAAGCTTTCTTT.

The chain carries TRBV2 and TRBJ2-7; TRBD1 matches 8 bases. Germline lookup yields CDR1 SNHLY and CDR2 FYNNEI. The V and J ends lost 6 bases and 3 bases, in that order; junction bases with no gene match: 7. The CDR3 spans 14 residues. Written as DNA, the CDR3 is TGTGCCAGCAGAAGACAGGGGTTCGTCTACGAGCAGTACTTC. Amino acids: CASRRQGFVYEQYF.

The V call is TRBV4-3, the J call TRBJ1-2; 7 bases align to TRBD1. Germline V gene data show CDR1 as LGHNA and CDR2 as YSLEER. Trimming removed 0 bases from V and 8 bases from J; junction bases left unmatched: 27. The CDR3 has 21 amino acids. The CDR3 DNA sequence: TGCGCCAGCAGCCAAGATCGGTCCCCGGAGATTGGACAGGCCCTGGCGTGGGGCTACACCTTC. Translating it yields CASSQDRSPEIGQALAWGYTF.

This chain links TRBV7-9 with TRBJ2-7, with a possible D match to TRBD1 (5 bases). Germline CDR1 and CDR2: SEHNR and FQNEAQ (reference sequence). This CDR3 contains 15 residues. The germline V and J ends were trimmed by 0 bases and 4 bases, with 13 bases remaining between them. The CDR3 bases are TGTGCCAGCAGCTTAGCCCAAACAGGTTCATACGAGCAGTACTTC. It codes for CASSLAQTGSYEQYF.

The sample holds one count of this clone. The V gene is TRBV19, the J gene TRBJ2-1; perhaps TRBD1 as D (6 bases). Trimming cost V 7 bases and J 4 bases, with 14 bases left between them. Germline CDR1 reads LNHDA; CDR2 reads SQIVND (reference sequence). This CDR3 region has 14 residues. The CDR3 coding sequence is TGTGCCAGTAAAGCCAGGGGCGCTTACAATGAGCAGTTCTTC. This gives the protein CASKARGAYNEQFF.

This clone was seen only once. The chain joins TRBV7-2 to TRBJ2-7, with no clear D. Per the germline V gene, CDR1 is SGHTA and CDR2 is FQGNSA. Trimming pared 1 base from V and 0 bases from J, leaving 7 bases between. The CDR3 covers 14 residues. CDR3 residues: CASSLDPSSYEQYF. As DNA, the CDR3 is TGTGCCAGCAGCTTAGACCCGAGCTCCTACGAGCAGTACTTC.

This chain joins TRBV7-7 and TRBJ1-3; no firm D call. The CDR3 is 13 amino acids. Trimming removed 5 bases from V and 8 bases from J, with 13 bases in between. CDR1 and CDR2 from the germline V gene are SSHAT and FNYEAQ (reference sequence). CDR3 region: CASSRNTGDTIYF. CDR3 in DNA: TGTGCCAGCAGCCGAAACACGGGTGACACCATATATTTT.

V and J are TRBV7-2 and TRBJ2-5, with 10 bases that match TRBD2. The CDR3 covers 12 residues. V gave up 8 bases and J gave up 5 bases; unmatched junction bases: 2. Germline CDR1 SGHTA, CDR2 FQGNSA. The chain's CDR3 is CASSGLAETQYF. The CDR3 DNA follows: TGTGCCAGCTCGGGACTAGCGGAGACCCAGTACTTC.

As regards this clone: This sample includes further DNA sequences coding for the same CDR3. The J gene is TRBJ1-5, the V gene TRBV4-3, with unresolved D. The germline V gene has CDR1 LGHNA and CDR2 YSLEER. Trimming left V 0 bases short and J 7 bases short, with 7 bases between. The CDR3 runs 13 residues. The CDR3 region has the DNA TGCGCCAGCAGCCAAGAAGAGCGGCAGCCCCAGCATTTT. Amino acids: CASSQEERQPQHF.

The rearrangement links TRBV2 to TRBJ2-7; TRBD2 aligns across 9 bases. Germline V gene data show CDR1 as SNHLY and CDR2 as FYNNEI. V was clipped by 5 bases and J by 6 bases; unmatched bases: 14. The CDR3 is 16 amino acids. Here the CDR3 DNA reads TGTGCCAGCAGTCACTCTAGCGGGGTTAATGACTTCGAGCAGTACTTC. Its protein is CASSHSSGVNDFEQYF.

This clone has a handful of counts. J is TRBJ1-6 and V is TRBV4-2, with 9 bases aligning to TRBD1. The CDR3 loop spans 19 amino acids. V was clipped by 1 base and J by 10 bases; unmatched bases: 17. Germline loops: CDR1 LGHNA, CDR2 YNFKEQ. CDR3 amino acids: CASSQGPPGTGLSGSPLHF. CDR3 coding DNA: TGTGCCAGCAGCCAAGGCCCGCCTGGGACAGGGCTAAGTGGGTCACCCCTCCACTTT.